This entry lists 21 T cell receptor beta chains sequenced from one sample in a study of Graves' ophthalmopathy and Graves' hyperthyroidism. Beta-chain TCR CDR3 regions were amplified from RNA transcripts. In the first round, RT-PCR was carried out with HTBI primers, and a multiplex PCR formed the second round. TCRdb independently ran MiXCR on the multiplex PCR reads; one entry per CDR3 protein. This sample carries 1 million to 1.3 million distinct CDR3 sequences, 36% of them seen once, and the ten largest clones take approximately 10%. Sequenced: peripheral blood or thyroid tissue (not recorded which). The receptors here all came from an adult man with Graves' hyperthyroidism.

The table lists this clonotype with many counts. The genes are TRBV25-1 and TRBJ1-4; 7 bases agree with TRBD1. The CDR3 totals 15 residues. Germline V gives CDR1 MGHDK, CDR2 SYGVNS. With 6 bases clipped from V and 8 bases from J, the junction kept 12 bases outside the gene matches. The CDR3 loop reads CASRAGTAGGEKLFF. DNA for the CDR3: TGTGCCAGCAGGGCCGGGACAGCGGGGGGAGAAAAACTGTTTTTT. The full variable domain, rest sourced from reference TRBV25-1 and TRBJ1-4, is EADIYQTPRYLVIGTGKKITLECSQTMGHDKMYWYQQDPGMELHLIHYSYGVNSTEKGDLSSESTVSRIRTEHFPLTLESARPSHTSQYLCASRAGTAGGEKLFFGSGTQLSVL.

This clonotype was picked up a small number of times. The rearrangement uses TRBV7-2 and TRBJ1-4; D might be TRBD1 (6 bases). This CDR3 comprises 16 residues. Trimming took off 5 bases at V and 8 bases at J, with 21 bases between the two ends. The germline V gene has CDR1 SGHTA and CDR2 FQGNSA. CDR3 amino acids: CASSPGWVRGGEKLFF. CDR3 nucleotides: TGTGCCAGCAGCCCCGGGTGGGTCAGGGGCGGGGAAAAACTGTTTTTT.

This clonotype was seen ten or more times. V usage is TRBV4-3 and J usage is TRBJ1-6, with D uncertain. The CDR3 covers 15 residues. The germline V gene encodes CDR1 LGHNA and CDR2 YSLEER. Trimming pared 3 bases from V and 7 bases from J, leaving 13 bases between. CDR3: CASSHGLNDNSPLHF. CDR3 coding DNA: TGCGCCAGCAGCCATGGGCTAAATGACAATTCACCCCTCCACTTT.

V is TRBV28 and J is TRBJ1-3; tentative D call: TRBD1 (6 bases). Trimming left V 4 bases short and J 0 bases short, with 13 bases between. This CDR3 contains 16 residues. The germline gives CDR1 MDHEN, CDR2 SYDVKM. Here the CDR3 DNA reads TGTGCCAGCAGTTCCCCCCAGGGGAGCTCTGGAAACACCATATATTTT. This sequence encodes CASSSPQGSSGNTIYF.

This rearrangement joins TRBV20-1 to TRBJ1-2; TRBD1 is a possible D gene (6 bases). The length of the CDR3 is 13 residues. Germline loops: CDR1 DFQATT, CDR2 SNEGSKA (reference sequence). Trimming pared 2 bases from V and 7 bases from J, leaving 14 bases between. CDR3 region: CSARQGSGSGYTF. The CDR3, as DNA: TGCAGTGCTAGACAGGGGTCCGGCAGTGGCTACACCTTC.

This clonotype was seen many times. This chain uses TRBV7-8 with TRBJ2-7, with D unresolved. Germline V gene sequence: CDR1 SGHVS, CDR2 FQNEAQ. Trimming stripped 5 bases from V and 0 bases from J, with 8 bases between. This CDR3 is built from 13 residues. CDR3 amino acids: CASSTQSSYEQYF. The DNA for the CDR3 is TGTGCCAGCAGCACCCAAAGCTCCTACGAGCAGTACTTC.

This clonotype was counted ten times or more. This chain uses TRBV15 with TRBJ2-5; D is unresolved. The ends were cut back, 0 bases at V and 2 bases at J, with 4 bases in the middle. The CDR3 contains 13 residues. Germline lookup yields CDR1 LNHNV and CDR2 YYDKDF (reference sequence). CDR3 amino acids: CATSRDEQETQYF. The CDR3 DNA reads TGTGCCACCAGCAGAGACGAACAAGAGACCCAGTACTTC.

This clonotype has a count of ten or more. The CDR3, as DNA: TGTGCCAGTAGTCTCGGGGACAGCATTAATGAAAAACTGTTTTTT. As protein: CASSLGDSINEKLFF. The chain carries TRBV19 and TRBJ1-4; 7 bases agree with TRBD1. CDR3 size: 15 residues. V dropped 5 bases and J dropped 4; count of bases not matched to a gene: 7. CDR1 is LNHDA and CDR2 is SQIVND in the germline V gene (reference sequence).

The chain couples TRBV29-1 to TRBJ1-1; 7 bases map to TRBD1. From germline, CDR1 is SQVTM and CDR2 ANQGSEA. Germline trimming cut 6 bases from V and 2 bases from J; bases unmatched to any gene: 6. This CDR3 is 13 amino acids long. CDR3 region: CSVLEGANTEAFF. The CDR3 nucleotides are TGCAGCGTATTAGAGGGGGCTAACACTGAAGCTTTCTTT.

The rearrangement uses TRBV6-2 or TRBV6-3 and TRBJ1-5; 9 nucleotides match TRBD1. The CDR3 covers 15 residues. Germline V lookup: CDR1 MNHEY, CDR2 SVGEGT. V was clipped by 0 bases and J by 6 bases; unmatched bases: 3. The CDR3 is CASSYSGQGGQPQHF. CDR3 sequence (DNA): TGTGCCAGCAGTTACTCGGGACAGGGAGGTCAGCCCCAGCATTTT.

The chain has TRBV18 and TRBJ1-4, with D possibly being TRBD1 (6 bases). The V end was cut by 1 base, the J end by 8 bases, with 14 bases between. From germline, CDR1 is KGHSH and CDR2 LQKENI. This CDR3 is 15 amino acids long. This CDR3 is CASSPRGDKGEKLFF. CDR3 nucleotides: TGTGCCAGCTCACCACGCGGGGACAAGGGGGAAAAACTGTTTTTT. Looking up the rest from reference TRBV18 and TRBJ1-4 gives the full variable domain: NAGVMQNPRHLVRRRGQEARLRCSPMKGHSHVYWYRQLPEEGLKFMVYLQKENIIDESGMPKERFSAEFPKEGPSILRIQQVVRGDSAAYFCASSPRGDKGEKLFFGSGTQLSVL.

The chain is built from TRBV14 and TRBJ2-2, with 12 positions matching TRBD1. V lost 4 bases to trimming and J lost 1 base; unmatched junction nucleotides: 4. The CDR3 sequence is 17 residues long. Germline V gene sequence: CDR1 SGHDN, CDR2 FVKESK. The CDR3 DNA reads TGTGCCAGCAGCCCCGGGACAGGGGGCATGAACACCGGGGAGCTGTTTTTT. Its protein product is CASSPGTGGMNTGELFF.

The gene calls are TRBV2 and TRBJ2-5; the match to TRBD1 covers 9 bases. Germline CDR1 and CDR2: SNHLY and FYNNEI. Germline trimming cut 6 bases from V and 2 bases from J; bases unmatched to any gene: 10. The CDR3 is made up of 16 amino acids. CDR3 nucleotide sequence: TGTGCCAGCAGAGAGACTTTTGACAGGGGGCAAGAGACCCAGTACTTC. Translation: CASRETFDRGQETQYF. Variable domain in full (rest from reference TRBV2 and TRBJ2-5): EPEVTQTPSHQVTQMGQEVILRCVPISNHLYFYWYRQILGQKVEFLVSFYNNEISEKSEIFDDQFSVERPDGSNFTLKIRSTKLEDSAMYFCASRETFDRGQETQYFGPGTRLLVL.

This sequence joins TRBV12-3 or TRBV12-4 and TRBJ1-5; possibly TRBD1 for D (5 bases). This CDR3 contains 13 residues. Trimming removed 3 bases at V and 7 bases at J, with 10 bases between. The CDR3 nucleotides read TGTGCCAGCAGTTTCGGGGGTAGGCAGCCCCAGCATTTT. It specifies CASSFGGRQPQHF.

This clonotype has only a few counts. The J gene is TRBJ1-1, the V gene TRBV6-5; 8 nucleotides align to TRBD1. CDR3 length: 14 amino acids. The junction had 9 bases not matched to a gene; V was cut back by 8 bases and J by 4 bases. CDR1 MNHEY and CDR2 SVGAGI come from the germline V gene. This CDR3 is CASALFDRGTEAFF. The CDR3 region has the DNA TGTGCCAGCGCATTGTTCGACAGGGGCACTGAAGCTTTCTTT.

There are many counts of this clonotype. V and J are TRBV20-1 and TRBJ1-1; D may be TRBD1 (5 bases). With 0 bases removed from V and 4 bases from J, the gap between germline ends came to 15 bases. CDR1 is DFQATT, CDR2 SNEGSKA, per germline (reference sequence). There are 15 residues in the CDR3. The CDR3 region is CSARDWGRASTEAFF. CDR3 bases: TGCAGTGCTAGAGATTGGGGCAGGGCGAGCACTGAAGCTTTCTTT.

This clonotype showed up many times. V is TRBV5-1 and J is TRBJ2-2; tentatively, D is TRBD1 (6 bases). This CDR3 has 14 residues. Germline V gene sequence: CDR1 SGHRS, CDR2 YFSETQ. V dropped 3 bases and J dropped 7 bases, with 13 bases sitting between them. The CDR3: CASSSIQGDGELFF. The CDR3 DNA sequence: TGCGCCAGCAGCTCAATACAGGGTGACGGGGAGCTGTTTTTT.

This clonotype showed up many times. This chain links TRBV7-8 with TRBJ2-6; 8 nucleotides agree with TRBD1. The V gene end was trimmed by 3 bases and the J gene end by 2 bases; junction bases not matched to a gene: 6. The germline V gene has CDR1 SGHVS and CDR2 FQNEAQ. The CDR3 length is 17 residues. CDR3 sequence: CASSLGARGPGANVLTF. Written as DNA, the CDR3 is TGTGCCAGCAGCTTGGGGGCCAGGGGGCCTGGGGCCAACGTCCTGACTTTC.

The rearrangement joins TRBV28 to TRBJ2-5; 9 bases are a match to TRBD1. V was clipped by 7 bases and J by 4 bases; unmatched bases: 10. The germline V gene has CDR1 MDHEN and CDR2 SYDVKM. This CDR3 is built from 15 residues. CDR3 in DNA: TGTGCCAGCACCCCCGGACAGGGGCGGCGAGAGACCCAGTACTTC. It specifies CASTPGQGRRETQYF.

The genes are TRBV10-3 and TRBJ1-1; 11 bases are shared with TRBD1. Trimming removed 11 bases from V and 1 base from J; junction bases left unmatched: 9. Germline assignment: CDR1 ENHRY and CDR2 SYGVKD. The CDR3 contains 15 residues. The CDR3 DNA is TGTGCCGGGGCCGGGACAGGGGGTAGGAACACTGAAGCTTTCTTT. Translating gives CAGAGTGGRNTEAFF.

This clonotype has at least ten counts. The rearrangement uses TRBV14 and TRBJ1-2; 7 bases map to TRBD1. Germline loops: CDR1 SGHDN, CDR2 FVKESK. This CDR3 has 15 amino acids. With V trimmed by 2 bases and J by 4 bases, 7 bases remained unmatched. CDR3 sequence reads: CASSQWTGTVYGYTF. As DNA, the CDR3 is TGTGCCAGCAGCCAATGGACAGGAACCGTCTATGGCTACACCTTC.